These T cell receptor beta chains were read from a single sample in a study of cytomegalovirus exposure and HLA in healthy donors. The data were produced by immunoSEQ multiplex PCR, yet TCRdb's version contains in-frame clones alone and is incomplete. This repertoire shows 150,000 to 200,000 clones, about three quarters found once; its top ten account for over 12%. Sequencing was performed on PBMCs. These receptors all come from a man in his fifties or sixties in good health and CMV-seropositive. Each CDR3 is given with its conserved first and last residue. D genes are given only for firm matches. Clone size is stated in some rows and not others, as once, few, many or a class when expanded.

clone_size	d_call	v_call	j_call	cdr3_aa	cdr3_nt
-	-	TRBV14	TRBJ1-2	CASSPRTALRYGYTF	TGTGCCAGCAGCCCCCGGACAGCCCTACGCTATGGCTACACCTTC
-	TRBD1	TRBV7-9	TRBJ2-5	CASSLVGQGWQYF	TGTGCCAGCAGCTTAGTGGGACAGGGCTGGCAGTACTTC
few	TRBD1	TRBV19	TRBJ2-7	CATTDRVYEQYF	TGTGCCACCACGGACAGGGTCTACGAGCAGTACTTC
-	-	TRBV12-2	TRBJ2-3	CASRPERGPDTQYF	TGTGCAAGTCGCCCGGAAAGGGGGCCAGATACGCAGTATTTT
-	-	TRBV7-2	TRBJ2-3	CASSLVPGGITDTQYF	TGTGCCAGCAGCTTAGTTCCCGGGGGTATCACAGATACGCAGTATTTT
-	-	TRBV19	TRBJ1-2	CASMDSYGYTF	TGTGCCAGTATGGACAGCTATGGCTACACCTTC
once	-	TRBV2	TRBJ1-3	CASNRRLSGNTIYF	TGTGCCAGCAATCGGCGGCTCTCTGGAAACACCATATATTTT
-	-	TRBV5-1	TRBJ1-2	CASRTGTTNYGYTF	TGCGCCAGCAGAACAGGAACAACTAACTATGGCTACACCTTC
-	-	TRBV5-1	TRBJ2-2	CASSLHTEPGELFF	TGCGCCAGCAGCTTGCACACGGAGCCCGGGGAGCTGTTTTTT
-	TRBD1	TRBV5-1	TRBJ1-4	CASSLRTGSANEKLFF	TGCGCCAGCAGCCTGAGGACAGGTTCTGCTAATGAAAAACTGTTTTTT
-	-	TRBV6-1	TRBJ1-2	CASSEAHGGNYGYTF	TGTGCCAGCAGTGAAGCGCACGGCGGAAACTATGGCTACACCTTC
-	-	TRBV7-2	TRBJ1-4	CASSLVFIGEVNEKLFF	TGTGCCAGCAGCTTAGTGTTTATTGGGGAGGTTAATGAAAAACTGTTTTTT
-	TRBD1	TRBV19	TRBJ2-7	CASSMGQGIGEQYF	TGTGCCAGTAGTATGGGACAGGGAATCGGCGAGCAGTACTTC
-	TRBD1	TRBV27	TRBJ1-6	CASSPGQGGDSPLHF	TGTGCCAGCAGTCCCGGACAGGGAGGGGATTCACCCCTCCACTTT
-	-	TRBV4-1	TRBJ1-4	CASSQDLGRNEKLFF	TGCGCCAGCAGCCAAGATCTTGGGAGGAATGAAAAACTGTTTTTT
-	TRBD2	TRBV28	TRBJ2-7	CASSSTGLGNEQYF	TGTGCCAGCAGTTCTACGGGACTAGGTAACGAGCAGTACTTC
once	-	TRBV25-1	TRBJ2-2	CASSERYRGKVSGELFF	TGTGCCAGCAGTGAACGGTATAGGGGGAAGGTTTCCGGGGAGCTGTTTTTT
-	-	TRBV2	TRBJ2-2	CASFGGYTGELFF	TGTGCCTCCTTTGGAGGGTACACCGGGGAGCTGTTTTTT
-	-	TRBV5-8	TRBJ2-2	CATIGQFNTGELFF	TGTGCCACCATAGGACAGTTCAACACCGGGGAGCTGTTTTTT
many	-	TRBV6-5	TRBJ2-1	CASIDWNNEQFF	TGTGCCAGCATCGACTGGAACAATGAGCAGTTCTTC
-	-	TRBV9	TRBJ2-2	CASSAQTTGQLFF	TGTGCCAGCAGCGCCCAGACTACCGGGCAGCTGTTTTTT
-	-	TRBV5-1	TRBJ2-3	CASSLAGSSTDTQYF	TGCGCCAGCAGCTTGGCGGGAAGTAGCACAGATACGCAGTATTTT
-	-	TRBV27	TRBJ2-3	CASSFRTTSTDTQYF	TGTGCCAGCAGTTTTCGTACGACTAGCACAGATACGCAGTATTTT
-	-	TRBV6-6	TRBJ1-4	CASSYSSEKLFF	TGTGCCAGCAGTTACTCGAGTGAAAAACTGTTTTTT
few	TRBD1	TRBV6-1	TRBJ2-2	CASRGDRRNTGELFF	TGTGCCAGCAGGGGGGACAGGAGGAACACCGGGGAGCTGTTTTTT
once	-	TRBV10-3	TRBJ1-3	CAISPTGSGNTIYF	TGTGCCATCAGTCCGACAGGATCTGGAAACACCATATATTTT
-	-	TRBV6-4	TRBJ2-2	CASSEDSSTGELFF	TGTGCCAGCAGTGAGGACAGTTCCACCGGGGAGCTGTTTTTT
-	-	TRBV10-3	TRBJ2-5	CAISQEQGRETQYF	TGTGCCATCAGTCAGGAACAGGGAAGAGAGACCCAGTACTTC
-	TRBD1	TRBV6-5	TRBJ1-1	CASSYFGQGSDTEAFF	TGTGCCAGCAGTTACTTTGGACAGGGATCAGACACTGAAGCTTTCTTT
few	TRBD2	TRBV7-6	TRBJ2-3	CASSPRTSGSTDTQYF	TGTGCCAGCAGCCCCCGGACTAGCGGGAGCACAGATACGCAGTATTTT
-	-	TRBV6-1	TRBJ1-6	CASSDQGYLLNSPLHF	TGTGCCAGCAGTGATCAGGGGTACCTTCTGAATTCACCCCTCCACTTT
-	-	TRBV15	TRBJ1-1	CATSSPTPGSVWGTEAFF	TGTGCCACCAGCAGCCCCACCCCAGGGTCCGTGTGGGGCACTGAAGCTTTCTTT
-	TRBD1	TRBV5-4	TRBJ1-1	CASSQDRDPKAFF	TGTGCCAGCAGCCAGGACAGGGACCCCAAAGCTTTCTTT
-	TRBD2	TRBV27	TRBJ2-3	CASSFRGGDADTQYF	TGTGCCAGCAGTTTCCGGGGGGGCGACGCAGATACGCAGTATTTT
-	-	TRBV5-1	TRBJ2-5	CASSLEGRRSQYF	TGCGCCAGCAGCTTGGAAGGCCGGAGGTCCCAGTACTTC
-	TRBD1	TRBV5-1	TRBJ2-7	CASTLGGTGVYEQYF	TGCGCCAGCACCCTAGGCGGGACAGGGGTCTACGAGCAGTACTTC
-	-	TRBV10-3	TRBJ1-6	CAISTDSSYNSPLHF	TGTGCCATCAGTACGGACAGCTCCTATAATTCACCCCTCCACTTT
-	TRBD1	TRBV7-9	TRBJ2-5	CASSPGTGLQETQYF	TGTGCCAGCAGCCCTGGGACAGGTCTCCAAGAGACCCAGTACTTC
-	TRBD1	TRBV5-6	TRBJ1-2	CASSQSGGTYGYTF	TGTGCCAGCAGCCAATCAGGGGGGACCTATGGCTACACCTTC
-	-	TRBV7-9	TRBJ1-1	CASSLEGEWLLNTEAFF	TGTGCCAGCAGCTTAGAAGGAGAATGGCTCTTGAACACTGAAGCTTTCTTT
-	-	TRBV7-2	TRBJ2-1	CASSLRGAVEQFF	TGTGCCAGCAGCTTACGGGGGGCGGTTGAGCAGTTCTTC
-	-	TRBV9	TRBJ1-1	CASSAGMNTEAFF	TGTGCCAGCAGCGCGGGGATGAACACTGAAGCTTTCTTT
-	-	TRBV6-5	TRBJ1-3	CASSPYRAGNTIYF	TGTGCCAGCAGTCCCTACAGGGCTGGAAACACCATATATTTT
once	TRBD1	TRBV5-1	TRBJ2-7	CASSPDRGPYEQYF	TGCGCCAGCAGCCCGGACAGGGGCCCCTACGAGCAGTACTTC
-	-	TRBV15	TRBJ1-2	CATSRDGGGYGYTF	TGTGCCACCAGCAGGGATGGCGGGGGTTATGGCTACACCTTC
-	TRBD1	TRBV28	TRBJ2-7	CASSLGQGPYEQYF	TGTGCCAGCAGTCTAGGACAGGGACCCTACGAGCAGTACTTC